Listed below are T cell receptor beta chains from one sample, sequenced in a study of CD8 T cells in Susac syndrome. TCRdb analysed the immunoSEQ multiplex PCR reads with MiXCR anew, one entry per CDR3 protein. Found here are tens of thousands of distinct CDR3 sequences, 85% to 95% of them singletons; the top ten hold about 0.41%. Sequencing was performed on CD8+ T cells from PBMCs. These TCRs come from a human donor with Susac syndrome. CDR3s include the opening cysteine and the closing phenylalanine or tryptophan. The order of the fields is J gene, D gene, V gene, clone size, CDR3 DNA, CDR3 protein. D genes are given only for firm matches. Only part of the rows carry a size: once, few, many, or a class if the clone is expanded.

J: TRBJ2-1; D: TRBD2; V: TRBV28; size: once; DNA: TGTGCCAGCAGTTCCCTTCCCCCTCTAGCGGCTAGCTCCTACAATGAGCAGTTCTTC; CDR3: CASSSLPPLAASSYNEQFF
J: TRBJ2-3; D: TRBD1; V: TRBV9; size: NA; DNA: TGTGCCAGCAGCGCCAGGGGGAGCACAGATACGCAGTATTTT; CDR3: CASSARGSTDTQYF
J: TRBJ1-2; D: NA; V: TRBV7-9; size: NA; DNA: TGTGCCAGCACCGCAATCGTAGCAGGCGATGGCTACACCTTC; CDR3: CASTAIVAGDGYTF
J: TRBJ1-2; D: TRBD1; V: TRBV27; size: NA; DNA: TGTGCCAGCAGGCCGACAGGGGTAAATAACTATGGCTACACCTTC; CDR3: CASRPTGVNNYGYTF
J: TRBJ2-7; D: NA; V: TRBV28; size: NA; DNA: TGTGCCAGCATGCCTGACAGGTCGTACGAGCAGTACTTC; CDR3: CASMPDRSYEQYF
J: TRBJ2-7; D: NA; V: TRBV12-3/TRBV12-4; size: NA; DNA: TGTGCCAGCAGTTTCCAACAGGGAATCTACGAGCAGTACTTC; CDR3: CASSFQQGIYEQYF
J: TRBJ1-1; D: NA; V: TRBV15; size: NA; DNA: TGTGCCACCAGCAGATCCGGGACACCGGGAGCTGAAGCTTTCTTT; CDR3: CATSRSGTPGAEAFF
J: TRBJ1-1; D: NA; V: TRBV2; size: NA; DNA: TGTGCCAGCAGTGAACTGGGATTAGGAGCTTTCTTT; CDR3: CASSELGLGAFF
J: TRBJ2-2; D: TRBD1; V: TRBV19; size: NA; DNA: TGTGCCAGTAGTATGGACAGGGACACCGGGGAGCTGTTTTTT; CDR3: CASSMDRDTGELFF
J: TRBJ2-2; D: NA; V: TRBV7-2; size: NA; DNA: TGTGCCAGCAGCCCAGGGGGGCCGGGAACATTTAACACCGGGGAGCTGTTTTTT; CDR3: CASSPGGPGTFNTGELFF
J: TRBJ2-1; D: NA; V: TRBV29-1; size: NA; DNA: TGCAGCGTTGAAGATGCACAGGACGGGTACAATGAGCAGTTCTTC; CDR3: CSVEDAQDGYNEQFF
J: TRBJ2-5; D: TRBD2; V: TRBV7-2; size: NA; DNA: TGTGCCAGCAGCTTGGTGCGGGGGGGTCTCCAAGAGACCCAGTACTTC; CDR3: CASSLVRGGLQETQYF
J: TRBJ1-4; D: TRBD1; V: TRBV3-1; size: NA; DNA: TGTGCCAGCAGCCCGAGACAGGGGAATGAAAAACTGTTTTTT; CDR3: CASSPRQGNEKLFF
J: TRBJ2-7; D: NA; V: TRBV20-1; size: NA; DNA: TGCAGTGCTAGGCCTCGGTTCACAGGATCCTACGAGCAGTACTTC; CDR3: CSARPRFTGSYEQYF
J: TRBJ1-5; D: NA; V: TRBV6-2/TRBV6-3; size: NA; DNA: TGTGCCAGCAGAGCGCGGAGAGGGGGATTTAGCGGGAGCAATCAGCCCCAGCATTTT; CDR3: CASRARRGGFSGSNQPQHF
J: TRBJ2-5; D: TRBD2; V: TRBV20-1; size: NA; DNA: TGCAGTGCTGAACTAGCGGGGGTGGAGACCCAGTACTTC; CDR3: CSAELAGVETQYF
J: TRBJ2-3; D: TRBD2; V: TRBV28; size: NA; DNA: TGTGCCAGCAGTTTACTGTCGCTAGCGGCGGATACGCAGTATTTT; CDR3: CASSLLSLAADTQYF
J: TRBJ2-1; D: TRBD1; V: TRBV4-1; size: NA; DNA: TGCGCCAGCAGCCAACCACGGGACAGACAGTTCTTC; CDR3: CASSQPRDRQFF
J: TRBJ2-7; D: NA; V: TRBV18; size: NA; DNA: TGTGCCAGCTCACAAGGTCCCTACGAGCAGTACTTC; CDR3: CASSQGPYEQYF
J: TRBJ1-2; D: NA; V: TRBV29-1; size: NA; DNA: TGCAGCGTTGGCGGCAGGGCTATAGGCTACACCTTC; CDR3: CSVGGRAIGYTF
J: TRBJ1-2; D: NA; V: TRBV9; size: NA; DNA: TGTGCCAGCAGCCTATACCGGGACAACTGGGACTATGGCTACACCTTC; CDR3: CASSLYRDNWDYGYTF